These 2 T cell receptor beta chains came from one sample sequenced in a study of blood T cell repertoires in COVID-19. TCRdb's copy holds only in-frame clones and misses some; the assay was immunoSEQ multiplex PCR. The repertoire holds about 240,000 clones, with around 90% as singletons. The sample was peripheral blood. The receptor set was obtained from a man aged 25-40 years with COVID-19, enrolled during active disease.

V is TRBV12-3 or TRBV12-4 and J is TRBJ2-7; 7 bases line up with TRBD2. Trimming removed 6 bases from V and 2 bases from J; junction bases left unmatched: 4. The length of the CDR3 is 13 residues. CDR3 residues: CASSAAGAYEQYF. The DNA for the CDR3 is TGTGCCAGCAGCGCCGCGGGGGCCTACGAGCAGTACTTC.

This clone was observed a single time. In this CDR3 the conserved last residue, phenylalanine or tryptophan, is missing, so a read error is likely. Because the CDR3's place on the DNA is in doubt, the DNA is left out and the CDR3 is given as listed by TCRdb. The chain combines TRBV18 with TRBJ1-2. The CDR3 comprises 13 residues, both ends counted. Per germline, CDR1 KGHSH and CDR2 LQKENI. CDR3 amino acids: CASSKGDTGVLKR.